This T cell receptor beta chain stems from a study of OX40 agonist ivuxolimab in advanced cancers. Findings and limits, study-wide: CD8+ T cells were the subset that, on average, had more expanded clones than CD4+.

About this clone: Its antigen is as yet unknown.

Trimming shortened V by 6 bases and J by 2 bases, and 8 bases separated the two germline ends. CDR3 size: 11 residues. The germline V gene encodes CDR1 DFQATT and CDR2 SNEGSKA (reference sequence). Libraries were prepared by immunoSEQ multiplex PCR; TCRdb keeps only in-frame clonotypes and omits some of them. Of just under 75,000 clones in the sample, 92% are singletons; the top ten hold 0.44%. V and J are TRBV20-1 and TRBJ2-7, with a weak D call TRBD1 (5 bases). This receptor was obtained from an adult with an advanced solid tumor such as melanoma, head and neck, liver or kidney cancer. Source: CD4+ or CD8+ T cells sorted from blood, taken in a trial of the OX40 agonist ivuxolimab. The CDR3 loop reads CSATRAYEQYF. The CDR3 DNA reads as TGCAGTGCAACCAGGGCCTACGAGCAGTACTTC.